These 26 T cell receptor beta chains came from one sample sequenced in a study of cytomegalovirus exposure and HLA in healthy donors. 60 Vbeta and 13 Jbeta primers were used in PCR. Data came from immunoSEQ multiplex PCR; TCRdb stores just in-frame clones and leaves some out. The repertoire includes some 150,000 clones, 78% of them detected once, and around 2.9% sits in the top ten. Sequencing used PBMCs. Receptors were obtained from a man in his forties in good health and CMV-seropositive.

This chain links TRBV6-1 with TRBJ1-5; TRBD1 agrees at 10 bases. Losses at the gene ends were 4 bases for V and 2 bases for J; bases not matched to a gene: 5. Per germline, CDR1 MNHNS and CDR2 SASEGT. The CDR3 runs 16 residues. The CDR3 DNA is TGTGCCAGCAGTGTTGGGGACAGGGGCGGCAATCAGCCCCAGCATTTT. It encodes CASSVGDRGGNQPQHF.

V is TRBV6-1 and J is TRBJ1-1; D ambiguous. The CDR3 sequence is 15 residues long. Germline assignment: CDR1 MNHNS and CDR2 SASEGT. Trimming removed 2 bases at V and 1 base at J, with 11 bases between. The DNA of the CDR3 is TGTGCCAGCAGTGAATCGTGGGGAGGGAACACTGAAGCTTTCTTT. Protein product: CASSESWGGNTEAFF.

The rearrangement joins TRBV9 to TRBJ1-1; the D is unclear. CDR3 length: 14 residues. Germline V gene data show CDR1 as SGDLS and CDR2 as YYNGEE. Trimming stripped 0 bases from V and 4 bases from J, with 10 bases between. CDR3 loop: CASSVEPLGTEAFF. In DNA, the CDR3 is TGTGCCAGCAGCGTAGAACCCCTAGGCACTGAAGCTTTCTTT. Drawing the rest from reference TRBV9 and TRBJ1-1, the complete variable domain is DSGVTQTPKHLITATGQRVTLRCSPRSGDLSVYWYQQSLDQGLQFLIQYYNGEERAKGNILERFSAQQFPDLHSELNLSSLELGDSALYFCASSVEPLGTEAFFGQGTRLTVV.

The chain couples TRBV27 to TRBJ2-7; 9 bases map to TRBD1. V shed 8 bases and J 4 bases; nucleotides not matched to a gene: 12. The germline V gene encodes CDR1 MNHEY and CDR2 SMNVEV (reference sequence). The CDR3 contains 15 residues. The CDR3 loop reads CASAFPGTGSYEQYF. In DNA form, the CDR3 reads TGTGCCAGCGCATTTCCTGGGACAGGGTCGTACGAGCAGTACTTC.

This clone was detected a few times. The V and J genes are TRBV7-8 and TRBJ1-4; maybe TRBD1 (5 bases). Trimming pared 7 bases from V and 0 bases from J, leaving 9 bases between. This CDR3 has 14 residues. Germline lookup yields CDR1 SGHVS and CDR2 FQNEAQ. In DNA, the CDR3 is TGTGCCAGCAAGTGGGGCACAACTAATGAAAAACTGTTTTTT. Translated: CASKWGTTNEKLFF.

This clone was found once. This chain links TRBV9 with TRBJ2-2; TRBD2 matches 10 bases. The CDR3 loop spans 18 amino acids. After removal of 7 bases from V and 4 bases from J, the junction contained 16 bases not matched to a gene. Germline V gene sequence: CDR1 SGDLS, CDR2 YYNGEE. CDR3 in amino acids: CASSTIGEAGGPTGELFF. CDR3 coding DNA: TGTGCCAGCTCTACAATAGGGGAAGCGGGAGGGCCCACCGGGGAGCTGTTTTTT.

The V gene is TRBV6-6, the J gene TRBJ2-7; D might be TRBD1 (6 bases). Germline V gives CDR1 MNHNY, CDR2 SVGAGI (reference sequence). The CDR3 loop spans 14 amino acids. V was clipped by 5 bases and J by 2 bases, with 13 bases between them. Here the CDR3 DNA reads TGTGCCAGCAGTCCCCCCGGGACAACCTACGAGCAGTACTTC. This encodes CASSPPGTTYEQYF.

This clone was seen only once. This sequence joins TRBV4-1 and TRBJ2-3, with a possible D match to TRBD2 (6 bases). Germline V gene lookup returns CDR1 MGHRA and CDR2 YSYEKL. V dropped 0 bases and J dropped 3 bases, with 16 bases sitting between them. This CDR3 is built from 17 residues. In nucleotides, the CDR3 is TGCGCCAGCAGCCAAGATTCCCGTACGGGAGCGACAGATACGCAGTATTTT. This encodes CASSQDSRTGATDTQYF.

The count of this clone is one. V usage is TRBV27 and J usage is TRBJ1-1; D is uncertain. CDR1 MNHEY and CDR2 SMNVEV come from the germline V gene (reference sequence). The CDR3 totals 13 residues. With 3 bases removed from V and 0 bases from J, the gap between germline ends came to 5 bases. DNA of the CDR3: TGTGCCAGCAGTTTGGAGATGAACACTGAAGCTTTCTTT. It yields the protein CASSLEMNTEAFF.

This clone was picked up one time. DNA of the CDR3: TGTGCCAGCAGCACAGGCAGGGAAGGGGCCAACGTCCTGACTTTC. Encoded protein: CASSTGREGANVLTF. This rearrangement joins TRBV7-2 to TRBJ2-6, with a tentative D call TRBD1 (5 bases). V dropped 5 bases and J dropped 4 bases, with 12 bases sitting between them. The germline V gene has CDR1 SGHTA and CDR2 FQGNSA. The CDR3 has 15 amino acids.

V gene TRBV6-5 combines with J gene TRBJ1-2; D is perhaps TRBD1 (5 bases). The germline V and J ends were trimmed by 4 bases and 4 bases, with 16 bases remaining between them. The germline V gene encodes CDR1 MNHEY and CDR2 SVGAGI. The CDR3 contains 15 residues. CDR3: CASSSQRLGLYGYTF. CDR3 coding DNA: TGTGCCAGCAGTTCCCAGCGCCTGGGGCTCTATGGCTACACCTTC.

The rearrangement joins TRBV7-3 to TRBJ2-5; 7 bases fit TRBD1. This CDR3 has 13 residues. With V trimmed by 5 bases and J by 5 bases, 5 bases remained unmatched. The germline V gene has CDR1 SGHTA and CDR2 FQGTGA. CDR3 residues: CASSIDREETQYF. CDR3 DNA sequence: TGTGCCAGCAGCATAGACAGGGAGGAGACCCAGTACTTC.

This chain uses TRBV27 with TRBJ1-1; unclear D gene. The CDR3 contains 18 residues. Trimming removed 3 bases at V and 1 base at J, with 21 bases between. Germline V gene lookup returns CDR1 MNHEY and CDR2 SMNVEV (reference sequence). For the CDR3, the DNA is TGTGCCAGCAGTTTTTCGGGAGGGCGCGGAAGGTCGAACACTGAAGCTTTCTTT. Encoded protein: CASSFSGGRGRSNTEAFF.

The chain carries TRBV6-1 and TRBJ2-1, with D perhaps TRBD2 (6 bases). V was pared by 2 bases and J by 4 bases, with 12 bases between. The CDR3 has 15 residues. Germline assignment: CDR1 MNHNS and CDR2 SASEGT. The chain's CDR3 is CASSEIAAGYNEQFF. Here the CDR3 DNA reads TGTGCCAGCAGTGAAATAGCGGCCGGATACAATGAGCAGTTCTTC.

V gene TRBV18 combines with J gene TRBJ2-5; 7 bases line up with TRBD2. The ends lost 2 bases at V and 4 bases at J; junction bases unmatched: 1. The V gene's germline CDR1 is KGHSH and CDR2 LQKENI. This CDR3 comprises 13 residues. DNA for the CDR3: TGTGCCAGCTCACCAGGCGGGGGAGAGACCCAGTACTTC. As protein: CASSPGGGETQYF.

This clone was counted a few times. This chain links TRBV5-1 with TRBJ2-5; 8 nucleotides line up with TRBD2. Per the germline V gene, CDR1 is SGHRS and CDR2 is YFSETQ. This CDR3 is built from 18 residues. Germline trimming cut 3 bases from V and 5 bases from J; bases unmatched to any gene: 18. CDR3: CASSSITEIGRAPETQYF. DNA of the CDR3: TGCGCCAGCAGCTCCATTACAGAAATCGGGAGGGCCCCGGAGACCCAGTACTTC. Full variable domain (remainder filled in from reference TRBV5-1 and TRBJ2-5): KAGVTQTPRYLIKTRGQQVTLSCSPISGHRSVSWYQQTPGQGLQFLFEYFSETQRNKGNFPGRFSGRQFSNSRSEMNVSTLELGDSALYLCASSSITEIGRAPETQYFGPGTRLLVL.

The chain links TRBV13 to TRBJ2-7; 7 bases fit TRBD1. The J segment lost 2 bases and the V segment lost 6 bases, leaving 10 bases of the junction unmatched. CDR1 is PRHDT, CDR2 FYEKMQ, per germline (reference sequence). The CDR3 sequence is 15 residues long. As DNA, the CDR3 is TGTGCCAGCAGTACTGACCGGGACAGCCCCTACGAGCAGTACTTC. Protein sequence: CASSTDRDSPYEQYF. Full variable domain (rest looked up from reference TRBV13 and TRBJ2-7): AAGVIQSPRHLIKEKRETATLKCYPIPRHDTVYWYQQGPGQDPQFLISFYEKMQSDKGSIPDRFSAQQFSDYHSELNMSSLELGDSALYFCASSTDRDSPYEQYFGPGTRLTVT.

This rearrangement joins TRBV27 to TRBJ1-2, with 9 bases fitting TRBD1. The V segment lost 4 bases and the J segment 8 bases; nucleotides outside the gene matches: 11. Germline values: CDR1 MNHEY, CDR2 SMNVEV (reference sequence). The CDR3 is made up of 15 amino acids. The CDR3 region has the DNA TGTGCCAGCAGTTCCGGAGTCAACAGGGGGCAAGGCTACACCTTC. Translating gives CASSSGVNRGQGYTF.

The chain uses TRBV5-4 and TRBJ2-1; D perhaps matches TRBD2 (5 bases). The germline CDR1 and CDR2 sequences are SGHNT and YYREEE (reference sequence). This CDR3 has 15 amino acids. Trimming removed 4 bases at V and 0 bases at J, with 11 bases between. CDR3: CASSPDYPSYNEQFF. The CDR3 bases are TGTGCCAGCAGCCCCGACTACCCCTCCTACAATGAGCAGTTCTTC.

This clone was detected only a few times. The chain couples TRBV5-5 to TRBJ1-1, with no clear D. Per germline, CDR1 SGHKS and CDR2 YYEKEE (reference sequence). This CDR3 is built from 16 residues. Trimming removed 0 bases from V and 2 bases from J, with 14 bases in between. The CDR3 reads CASSLAVAPSNTEAFF. The DNA of the CDR3 is TGTGCCAGCAGCTTGGCTGTAGCACCATCAAACACTGAAGCTTTCTTT. Together with reference TRBV5-5 and TRBJ1-1, the CDR3 gives the full variable domain: DAGVTQSPTHLIKTRGQQVTLRCSPISGHKSVSWYQQVLGQGPQFIFQYYEKEERGRGNFPDRFSARQFPNYSSELNVNALLLGDSALYLCASSLAVAPSNTEAFFGQGTRLTVV.

The V and J genes are TRBV9 and TRBJ2-1; TRBD2 might be the D (6 bases). CDR1 and CDR2 (germline): SGDLS, YYNGEE. V was shortened by 0 bases and J by 3 bases, with 25 bases between the two germline ends. The CDR3 runs to 20 residues. The CDR3 here is CASSVVLLVAGPDNYNEQFF. The CDR3 DNA reads as TGTGCCAGCAGCGTAGTCCTATTGGTCGCGGGACCGGATAACTACAATGAGCAGTTCTTC.

This clone appeared once. J is TRBJ2-7 and V is TRBV27; the D gene is possibly TRBD2 (7 bases). The CDR3 contains 14 residues. The V end lost 8 bases, the J end lost 1 base, and 15 bases lay between the germline ends. From germline, CDR1 is MNHEY and CDR2 SMNVEV (reference sequence). This CDR3 reads CASRRGGKSYEQYF. The DNA of the CDR3 is TGTGCCAGCCGGAGGGGGGGCAAGTCCTACGAGCAGTACTTC.

The V gene is TRBV7-8, the J gene TRBJ2-2, with 8 nucleotides matching TRBD2. The CDR3 is 15 amino acids. Germline CDR1 and CDR2: SGHVS and FQNEAQ. V was clipped by 3 bases and J by 6 bases; unmatched bases: 6. The CDR3 region has the DNA TGTGCCAGCAGCTTCCTTAGCGGGACGTCCGGGGAGCTGTTTTTT. Its protein product is CASSFLSGTSGELFF.

The V gene is TRBV10-2, the J gene TRBJ1-1; D unresolved. The CDR3 length is 14 residues. Deletions cut 3 bases from V and 7 bases from J, with 15 bases between. The germline gives CDR1 WSHSY, CDR2 SAAADI. The CDR3 spells CASSERVRRGEAFF. DNA for the CDR3: TGCGCCAGCAGTGAAAGAGTTCGGAGAGGTGAAGCTTTCTTT.

The chain combines TRBV9 with TRBJ2-1, with 8 bases fitting TRBD2. CDR3 size: 15 residues. J was trimmed by 2 bases and V by 5 bases; bases with no gene match: 6. Germline V gene sequence: CDR1 SGDLS, CDR2 YYNGEE. The CDR3: CASRGAGDPYNEQFF. The CDR3 DNA reads TGTGCCAGCAGAGGAGCGGGGGACCCCTACAATGAGCAGTTCTTC.

As to this clone: Other nucleotide sequences from this sample produce the same CDR3. The V call is TRBV6-5, the J call TRBJ2-5, with D possibly matching TRBD2 (5 bases). Trimming removed 6 bases from V and 4 bases from J, with 15 bases in between. This CDR3 contains 14 residues. Per the germline V gene, CDR1 is MNHEY and CDR2 is SVGAGI. CDR3 residues: CASRAGGSVETQYF. In nucleotides, the CDR3 is TGTGCCAGCAGGGCAGGAGGCTCGGTAGAGACCCAGTACTTC.